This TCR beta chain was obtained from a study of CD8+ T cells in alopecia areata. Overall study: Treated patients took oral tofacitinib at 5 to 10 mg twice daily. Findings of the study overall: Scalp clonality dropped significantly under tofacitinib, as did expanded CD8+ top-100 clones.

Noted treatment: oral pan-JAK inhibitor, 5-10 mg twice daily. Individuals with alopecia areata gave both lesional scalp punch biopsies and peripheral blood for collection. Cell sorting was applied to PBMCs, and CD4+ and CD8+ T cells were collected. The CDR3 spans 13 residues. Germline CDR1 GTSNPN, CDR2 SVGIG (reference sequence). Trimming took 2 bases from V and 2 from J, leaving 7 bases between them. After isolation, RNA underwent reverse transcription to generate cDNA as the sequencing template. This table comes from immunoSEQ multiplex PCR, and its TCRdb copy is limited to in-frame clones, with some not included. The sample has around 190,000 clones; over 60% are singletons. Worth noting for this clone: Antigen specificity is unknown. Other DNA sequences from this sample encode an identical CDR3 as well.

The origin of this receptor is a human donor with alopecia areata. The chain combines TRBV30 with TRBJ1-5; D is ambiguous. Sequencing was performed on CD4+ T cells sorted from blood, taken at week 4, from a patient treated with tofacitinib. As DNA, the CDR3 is TGTGCCTGGAGTAGGCAGGGCAATCAGCCCCAGCATTTT. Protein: CAWSRQGNQPQHF.